The 19 T cell receptor beta chains listed next were all sequenced from one sample in a study of cytomegalovirus exposure and HLA in healthy donors listed by TCRdb under 2017. Library construction relied on the immunoSEQ multiplex PCR assay. The multiplex PCR relied on a mix of 60 forward primers for TCR Vbeta segments and 13 reverse primers for TCR Jbeta segments. TCRdb obtained this table from immuneACCESS and retained in-frame rearrangements with V and J assigned. These tables miss some clones; where compared with another copy, unresolved V genes account for less than half of the shortfall, and the remainder is unexplained. The sample table records 130,000 or so clones; 78% of these occur just once. Over 1.2% of the sample is held by the ten biggest clonotypes. Sequencing was carried out using PBMCs. Every receptor here comes from a female donor in good health and CMV-seronegative.

This chain joins TRBV23-1 and TRBJ2-7, with 11 bases aligning to TRBD1. TRBV23-1 is given ORF status, its function remaining uncertain. CDR3 length equals 20 residues. Unmatched junction bases numbered 16, after V lost 0 bases and J lost 3 bases. The DNA for the CDR3 is TGCGCCAGCAGTCAATCGATCCCGGACAGGGGGCTCGAGGGGAACTACGAGCAGTACTTC. Translation gives CASSQSIPDRGLEGNYEQYF.

The chain combines TRBV5-6 with TRBJ1-2; TRBD1 matches 11 bases. Germline values: CDR1 SGHDT, CDR2 YYEEEE. The CDR3 runs 13 residues. The ends lost 3 bases at V and 7 bases at J; junction bases unmatched: 2. The CDR3: CASSWDRGVGYTF. CDR3 nucleotides: TGTGCCAGCAGCTGGGACAGGGGGGTTGGCTACACCTTC.

The chain couples TRBV27 to TRBJ2-5; TRBD2 aligns across 11 bases. Trimming at V came to 4 bases and at J to 1 base, leaving 5 bases not matched to a gene. CDR1 is MNHEY and CDR2 is SMNVEV in the germline V gene (reference sequence). This CDR3 contains 16 residues. The CDR3, as DNA: TGTGCCAGCAGTTCCGAGACTAGCGGGGCCCAAGAGACCCAGTACTTC. It codes for CASSSETSGAQETQYF.

The chain is built from TRBV7-9 and TRBJ2-7; 8 nucleotides line up with TRBD2. Germline trimming cut 5 bases from V and 5 bases from J; bases unmatched to any gene: 5. Germline V CDR1 and CDR2: SEHNR, FQNEAQ (reference sequence). CDR3 length: 13 residues. CDR3 bases: TGTGCCAGCAGCCTGGACGGGAGGGACGAGCAGTACTTC. This gives the protein CASSLDGRDEQYF.

This rearrangement joins TRBV5-4 to TRBJ2-5; 7 bases align to TRBD1. Germline CDR1 and CDR2: SGHNT and YYREEE (reference sequence). V dropped 4 bases and J dropped 5; count of bases not matched to a gene: 5. The CDR3 contains 13 residues. The CDR3 DNA sequence: TGTGCCAGCAGCCAAGACAGGGCGGAGACCCAGTACTTC. The encoded protein is CASSQDRAETQYF. Together with reference TRBV5-4 and TRBJ2-5, the CDR3 gives the full variable domain: ETGVTQSPTHLIKTRGQQVTLRCSSQSGHNTVSWYQQALGQGPQFIFQYYREEENGRGNFPPRFSGLQFPNYSSELNVNALELDDSALYLCASSQDRAETQYFGPGTRLLVL.

A few counts support this clone. The chain employs TRBV7-9 and TRBJ1-1; no firm D call. The length of the CDR3 is 13 residues. V lost 5 bases and J 5 bases, leaving 12 bases between the germline ends. CDR1 and CDR2 from the germline V gene are SEHNR and FQNEAQ (reference sequence). The CDR3 bases are TGTGCCAGCAGCCCCGGGAGGAGGACTGAAGCTTTCTTT. Its protein product is CASSPGRRTEAFF.

The sample holds a few counts of this clone. The rearrangement joins TRBV19 to TRBJ1-1; TRBD1 matches at 7 bases. Germline loops: CDR1 LNHDA, CDR2 SQIVND (reference sequence). Unmatched junction bases numbered 3, after V lost 5 bases and J lost 0 bases. The CDR3 is made up of 14 amino acids. CDR3 nucleotide sequence: TGTGCCAGTAGTTCAGGGACAGTGAACACTGAAGCTTTCTTT. Translating gives CASSSGTVNTEAFF.

V is TRBV28 and J is TRBJ2-7; TRBD2 aligns across 7 bases. The V segment lost 5 bases and the J segment 4 bases; nucleotides outside the gene matches: 5. Germline V lookup: CDR1 MDHEN, CDR2 SYDVKM. The CDR3 spans 13 residues. As DNA, the CDR3 is TGTGCCAGCAGTACCTCCGGGGGGTACGAGCAGTACTTC. Its protein product is CASSTSGGYEQYF.

The chain joins TRBV10-3 to TRBJ1-3; perhaps TRBD1 as D (5 bases). The CDR3 is made up of 13 amino acids. Per the germline V gene, CDR1 is ENHRY and CDR2 is SYGVKD. V was cut by 8 bases and J by 0 bases, with 8 bases left in between. The CDR3 DNA follows: TGTGCCATCGGGGCGAGCTCTGGAAACACCATATATTTT. Encoded protein: CAIGASSGNTIYF.

The chain combines TRBV6-5 with TRBJ2-7; 12 nucleotides match TRBD2. The CDR3 has 15 amino acids. V gave up 2 bases and J gave up 3 bases; unmatched junction bases: 2. CDR1 is MNHEY, CDR2 SVGAGI, per germline. The CDR3 coding sequence is TGTGCCAGCAGTTACGGACTAGCGGGAAACTACGAGCAGTACTTC. It encodes CASSYGLAGNYEQYF.

The J gene is TRBJ2-5, the V gene TRBV25-1; D gene ambiguous. CDR1 MGHDK and CDR2 SYGVNS come from the germline V gene. Trimming shortened V by 2 bases and J by 1 base, and 8 bases separated the two germline ends. CDR3 length: 14 residues. DNA of the CDR3: TGTGCCAGCAGTGAACTGGGCAGCCAAGAGACCCAGTACTTC. Protein sequence: CASSELGSQETQYF.

The V call is TRBV5-1, the J call TRBJ2-3; weak D call: TRBD1 (6 bases). The CDR3 has 15 residues. Trimming took off 4 bases at V and 2 bases at J, with 14 bases between the two ends. Germline CDR1 reads SGHRS; CDR2 reads YFSETQ. DNA for the CDR3: TGCGCCAGCAGCGGCCCGGACAGCATCACAGATACGCAGTATTTT. This translates into CASSGPDSITDTQYF.

This chain joins TRBV7-9 and TRBJ1-2; D unclear. This CDR3 has 12 amino acids. The V gene lost 2 bases and the J gene lost 5 bases, with 6 bases spanning the gap. The germline V gene encodes CDR1 SEHNR and CDR2 FQNEAQ (reference sequence). Here the CDR3 reads CASSLSGYGYTF. Written as DNA, the CDR3 is TGTGCCAGCAGCTTAAGCGGGTATGGCTACACCTTC.

This chain uses TRBV2 with TRBJ1-1; D ambiguous. CDR3 length: 12 amino acids. The V end was cut by 11 bases, the J end by 2 bases, with 12 bases between. Germline lookup yields CDR1 SNHLY and CDR2 FYNNEI. In DNA form, the CDR3 reads TGTGCCGGTAGACGGACTAACACTGAAGCTTTCTTT. Translated, it gives CAGRRTNTEAFF.

This clone was seen a few times. The sample has other DNA sequences that encode this CDR3 too. This chain connects TRBV28 to TRBJ1-2; the match to TRBD1 covers 8 bases. CDR1 and CDR2 from the germline V gene are MDHEN and SYDVKM. The length of the CDR3 is 15 residues. Trimming took 4 bases from V and 4 from J; bases not matched to a gene: 8. The CDR3 DNA is TGTGCCAGCAGTTCTCCAGGGGGCGCTCGCTATGGCTACACCTTC. This gives the protein CASSSPGGARYGYTF.

V gene TRBV18 combines with J gene TRBJ1-2, with 8 bases fitting TRBD1. The V segment lost 6 bases and the J segment 4 bases; nucleotides outside the gene matches: 7. The CDR3 is 14 amino acids. Germline loops: CDR1 KGHSH, CDR2 LQKENI. CDR3 in DNA: TGTGCCAGCTCCCGACAGGGGAAGGGCTATGGCTACACCTTC. Translation: CASSRQGKGYGYTF.

The rearrangement joins TRBV5-4 to TRBJ2-5, with D maybe TRBD1 (6 bases). Trimming left V 0 bases short and J 5 bases short, with 11 bases between. The CDR3 loop spans 14 amino acids. The germline V gene encodes CDR1 SGHNT and CDR2 YYREEE (reference sequence). The CDR3 DNA is TGTGCCAGCAGCTTGGCCTCGAGGGGGGAGACCCAGTACTTC. This sequence encodes CASSLASRGETQYF.

V gene TRBV9 combines with J gene TRBJ2-1, with 8 bases lining up with TRBD2. Germline CDR1 SGDLS, CDR2 YYNGEE. The CDR3 runs to 15 residues. J was trimmed by 7 bases and V by 4 bases; bases with no gene match: 10. The CDR3 region is CASSPHSGRGNEQFF. In nucleotides, the CDR3 is TGTGCCAGCAGCCCCCACAGCGGGAGAGGGAATGAGCAGTTCTTC.

This clone was observed once. The chain links TRBV28 to TRBJ2-1; D call uncertain. The V gene's germline CDR1 is MDHEN and CDR2 SYDVKM. There are 12 residues in the CDR3. Trimming stripped 5 bases from V and 6 bases from J, with 8 bases between. The CDR3 sequence is CASSPFGNEQFF. CDR3 nucleotides: TGTGCCAGCAGTCCATTCGGCAATGAGCAGTTCTTC.